Shown below are 14 T cell receptor beta chains from a single sample sequenced in a study of T-cell memory formation after mild COVID-19. One entry per CDR3 protein, called by TCRdb with MiXCR from the 5' RACE reads. The sample shows about 210,000 distinct CDR3 sequences, around 26% of them seen only once. Sequenced input: PBMCs or a T cell subset sorted from them (not recorded which). The receptors were gathered from an adult woman who had mild COVID-19 (a few samples of this study predate the infection). Cell type and time point are not known.

This clonotype was seen only a few times. The chain has TRBV18 and TRBJ2-3, with a possible D match to TRBD2 (6 bases). The V end was cut by 1 base, the J end by 0 bases, with 11 bases between. CDR1 and CDR2 from the germline V gene are KGHSH and LQKENI. CDR3 length equals 16 residues. Here the CDR3 reads CASSPRTTLSTDTQYF. The CDR3 DNA follows: TGTGCCAGCTCACCACGGACTACCCTTAGCACAGATACGCAGTATTTT.

This clonotype has only a few counts. The V and J genes are TRBV7-9 and TRBJ2-1; 13 bases agree with TRBD2. The V gene end was trimmed by 1 base and the J gene end by 14 bases; junction bases not matched to a gene: 14. The CDR3 contains 17 residues. Germline CDR1 is SEHNR and CDR2 is FQNEAQ (reference sequence). In DNA form, the CDR3 reads TGTGCCAGCAGCTTAGAACCCGGACTAGCGGGAGTTCTACGGGAGTTCTTC. It specifies CASSLEPGLAGVLREFF.

A remark on this clonotype: A much larger clonotype is one base distant, so this may be a read error. The chain joins TRBV7-9 to TRBJ2-1; TRBD2 agrees at 7 bases. Trimming took 8 bases from V and 5 from J; bases not matched to a gene: 9. CDR1 and CDR2 (germline): SEHNR, FQNEAQ (reference sequence). CDR3 length: 14 amino acids. The CDR3 nucleotides are TGTGCCAGCTCTCTAGCGGTGGGGAACAATGAGCAGTTCTTC. This codes for CASSLAVGNNEQFF.

This clonotype has just a few counts. The chain employs TRBV6-2 or TRBV6-3 and TRBJ2-6; 10 bases line up with TRBD1. The germline V gene has CDR1 MNHEY and CDR2 SVGEGT. The V and J ends lost 5 bases and 0 bases, in that order; junction bases with no gene match: 13. This CDR3 has 20 amino acids. The CDR3 loop reads CASSRRQGAGGPSGANVLTF. The CDR3 coding sequence is TGTGCCAGCAGTCGTCGACAGGGGGCAGGAGGCCCCTCTGGGGCCAACGTCCTGACTTTC.

The genes are TRBV12-3 or TRBV12-4 and TRBJ2-5; D ambiguous. CDR3 size: 14 residues. V was pared by 5 bases and J by 8 bases, with 18 bases between. The CDR3 DNA is TGTGCCAGCAGTCCCGGACCGGCCCGTCATACCCAGTACTTC. This sequence encodes CASSPGPARHTQYF.

This clonotype was recorded at least ten times. The V call is TRBV7-2, the J call TRBJ2-1, with a possible D match to TRBD1 (6 bases). This CDR3 has 15 amino acids. The germline gives CDR1 SGHTA, CDR2 FQGNSA. Between the trimmed V and J ends, which lost 1 base and 5 bases, there was a span of 12 bases. This chain's CDR3 is CASSLGGAGDNEQFF. The CDR3 nucleotides read TGTGCCAGCAGCTTAGGAGGTGCAGGGGACAATGAGCAGTTCTTC.

This clonotype occurred a few times. V gene TRBV10-3 combines with J gene TRBJ2-3, with 12 bases aligning to TRBD2. The CDR3 totals 18 residues. V shed 0 bases, J shed 2 bases, and the junction held 6 bases outside the gene matches. Looked up from germline, CDR1 is ENHRY and CDR2 is SYGVKD. The CDR3 loop reads CAISESETSGGITDTQYF. For the CDR3, the DNA is TGTGCCATCAGTGAGTCAGAGACTAGCGGGGGAATCACAGATACGCAGTATTTT.

This clonotype was detected many times. The rearrangement links TRBV5-1 to TRBJ2-2; 9 positions agree with TRBD2. After removal of 7 bases from V and 1 base from J, the junction contained 2 bases not matched to a gene. The CDR3 is 14 amino acids. Germline assignment: CDR1 SGHRS and CDR2 YFSETQ. CDR3 sequence (DNA): TGCGCCAGCCTAGCGGGGTTGAACACCGGGGAGCTGTTTTTT. Its translation is CASLAGLNTGELFF.

The chain couples TRBV7-7 to TRBJ2-3, with TRBD2 as a possible D gene (6 bases). Germline CDR1 SSHAT, CDR2 FNYEAQ (reference sequence). V shed 3 bases and J shed 5 bases, with 9 bases lying between them. This CDR3 spans 13 amino acids. CDR3 residues: CASSLLEGDTQYF. CDR3 bases: TGTGCCAGCAGCTTGTTGGAGGGAGATACGCAGTATTTT.

This clonotype has more than one count but fewer than ten. The chain joins TRBV29-1 to TRBJ1-2; D is ambiguous. Trimming cost V 4 bases and J 6 bases, with 9 bases left between them. Germline values: CDR1 SQVTM, CDR2 ANQGSEA. This CDR3 comprises 11 residues. The CDR3 nucleotides read TGCAGCGTTGCTACCAGAAATGGCTACACCTTC. As protein: CSVATRNGYTF.

The V gene is TRBV7-9, the J gene TRBJ1-6, with 10 bases that match TRBD1. V shed 3 bases, J shed 6 bases, and the junction held 11 bases outside the gene matches. Germline values: CDR1 SEHNR, CDR2 FQNEAQ (reference sequence). The CDR3 contains 18 residues. CDR3 DNA sequence: TGTGCCAGCAGCTTGGGTATCCAGACAGGGGGCCTTAATTCACCCCTCCACTTT. It translates to CASSLGIQTGGLNSPLHF.

The rearrangement uses TRBV20-1 and TRBJ1-1, with D perhaps TRBD1 (5 bases). The V gene's germline CDR1 is DFQATT and CDR2 SNEGSKA (reference sequence). Deletions cut 2 bases from V and 6 bases from J, with 13 bases between. This CDR3 is 13 amino acids long. CDR3 protein: CSARRVVGPEAFF. The CDR3 region has the DNA TGCAGTGCTAGAAGGGTGGTGGGGCCTGAAGCTTTCTTT.

V is TRBV10-2 and J is TRBJ2-1; 8 bases are shared with TRBD2. V shed 7 bases and J 3 bases; nucleotides not matched to a gene: 14. Germline V gene data show CDR1 as WSHSY and CDR2 as SAAADI. The CDR3 totals 17 residues. The CDR3 is CASTRGGRGGHYNEQFF. The CDR3 nucleotides are TGCGCCAGCACCCGGGGGGGGCGGGGTGGACACTACAATGAGCAGTTCTTC.

The chain is built from TRBV20-1 and TRBJ1-3; 9 bases match TRBD1. Germline V gene data show CDR1 as DFQATT and CDR2 as SNEGSKA (reference sequence). CDR3 size: 15 residues. V was clipped by 5 bases and J by 8 bases; unmatched bases: 13. The CDR3 coding sequence is TGCAGTGCTTGGCCGGGACAGGGCAATAGGGACACCATATATTTT. Translation gives CSAWPGQGNRDTIYF.